One and the same sample provided the 21 T cell receptor beta chains below, sequenced in a study of early T cells in non-severe SARS-CoV-2 infection. TCRdb used MiXCR to reprocess the 5' RACE reads, holding one entry per CDR3 protein. Among about 53,000 distinct CDR3 sequences listed, about 12% were seen once. This specimen consisted of whole blood, obtained at baseline. Every receptor here comes from an adult who was a healthcare worker with PCR-confirmed SARS-CoV-2 infection or an uninfected control (not recorded which).

The genes are TRBV7-9 and TRBJ1-2; the D gene is possibly TRBD1 (5 bases). V lost 4 bases to trimming and J lost 4 bases, with 13 bases between them. This CDR3 contains 14 residues. CDR1 SEHNR and CDR2 FQNEAQ come from the germline V gene (reference sequence). CDR3 region: CASSSRDRSYGYTF. DNA of the CDR3: TGTGCCAGCAGCTCCCGCGACAGATCCTATGGCTACACCTTC.

The sample holds a few counts of this clonotype. The V gene is TRBV6-6, the J gene TRBJ2-2, with 7 positions matching TRBD2. The length of the CDR3 is 15 residues. CDR1 and CDR2 from the germline V gene are MNHNY and SVGAGI (reference sequence). V lost 6 bases, J lost 4 bases, and 8 bases stayed unmatched. The CDR3 reads CASRSGTYPTGELFF. The CDR3 DNA is TGTGCCAGCAGGAGCGGGACCTACCCCACCGGGGAGCTGTTTTTT.

The chain has TRBV6-5 and TRBJ1-5; D is undetermined. Deletions cut 5 bases from V and 3 bases from J, with 11 bases between. This CDR3 has 14 amino acids. Per the germline V gene, CDR1 is MNHEY and CDR2 is SVGAGI. This CDR3 reads CASSMRRDNQPQHF. The DNA for the CDR3 is TGTGCCAGCAGTATGCGACGAGACAATCAGCCCCAGCATTTT.

This rearrangement joins TRBV11-2 to TRBJ2-3; TRBD2 matches at 7 bases. V shed 4 bases and J 4 bases; nucleotides not matched to a gene: 11. The CDR3 sequence is 16 residues long. CDR1 SGHAT and CDR2 FQNNGV come from the germline V gene. CDR3 DNA sequence: TGTGCCAGCAGCTCCCGGACTAGACGGGTCGCAGATACGCAGTATTTT. Its translation: CASSSRTRRVADTQYF.

V is TRBV6-6 and J is TRBJ1-3, with D possibly matching TRBD1 (6 bases). The CDR3 sequence is 15 residues long. The V and J ends lost 6 bases and 2 bases respectively, with 14 bases between them. Germline V CDR1 and CDR2: MNHNY, SVGAGI (reference sequence). CDR3 in amino acids: CASSPNRATGNTIYF. CDR3 nucleotides: TGTGCCAGCAGCCCGAACAGGGCTACTGGAAACACCATATATTTT.

There are a few counts of this clonotype. The J gene is TRBJ2-1, the V gene TRBV7-9; D is possibly TRBD2 (5 bases). Trimming shortened V by 7 bases and J by 3 bases, and 19 bases separated the two germline ends. This CDR3 comprises 16 residues. Germline V gene lookup returns CDR1 SEHNR and CDR2 FQNEAQ (reference sequence). The CDR3 region is CASNLLGSINYNEQFF. Here the CDR3 DNA reads TGTGCCAGCAACCTCCTAGGGAGTATTAACTACAATGAGCAGTTCTTC.

V gene TRBV4-3 combines with J gene TRBJ2-3; D gene uncertain. This CDR3 region has 16 residues. Deletions cut 1 base from V and 2 bases from J, with 13 bases between. The V gene's germline CDR1 is LGHNA and CDR2 YSLEER. The CDR3 nucleotides are TGCGCCAGCAGCCAAGCCGGCCACTCCGCCACAGATACGCAGTATTTT. Amino acids: CASSQAGHSATDTQYF.

This clonotype has only a few counts. The chain carries TRBV29-1 and TRBJ2-5; 9 bases align to TRBD1. Unmatched junction bases numbered 9, after V lost 6 bases and J lost 4 bases. Germline V gene lookup returns CDR1 SQVTM and CDR2 ANQGSEA. The CDR3 has 14 residues. This CDR3 reads CSVEWDRVRETQYF. CDR3 nucleotides: TGCAGCGTCGAGTGGGACAGGGTACGAGAGACCCAGTACTTC.

CDR3 protein: CATSRRGIGGEQFF. CDR3 bases: TGTGCCACCAGTCGGAGAGGGATTGGTGGTGAGCAGTTCTTC. The chain has TRBV24-1 and TRBJ2-1, with D perhaps matching TRBD2 (5 bases). Germline-derived CDR1 and CDR2 are KGHDR and SFDVKD. The CDR3 consists of 14 residues. Trimming cost V 6 bases and J 9 bases, with 17 bases left between them.

This clonotype was recorded many times. The V call is TRBV10-3, the J call TRBJ2-7, with TRBD1 matching 7 bases. J lost 1 base, V lost 3 bases, and 9 bases had no gene match. The germline V gene has CDR1 ENHRY and CDR2 SYGVKD. The CDR3 is 16 amino acids. The CDR3 reads CAISDRSTGLSYEQYF. Here the CDR3 DNA reads TGTGCCATCAGTGATCGTTCGACAGGGCTGTCCTACGAGCAGTACTTC.

In this sample, this clonotype turned up many times. The genes are TRBV12-5 and TRBJ2-3; no clear D. The CDR3 runs 11 residues. V was clipped by 1 base and J by 8 bases, with 4 bases between them. Germline CDR1 is LGHNT and CDR2 is FRNRAP. The CDR3 is CASGLGGTQYF. CDR3 in DNA: TGTGCTAGTGGTTTGGGGGGTACGCAGTATTTT. Full variable domain (missing parts from reference TRBV12-5 and TRBJ2-3): DARVTQTPRHKVTEMGQEVTMRCQPILGHNTVFWYRQTMMQGLELLAYFRNRAPLDDSGMPKDRFSAEMPDATLATLKIQPSEPRDSAVYFCASGLGGTQYFGPGTRLTVL.

This clonotype was seen many times. V gene TRBV4-3 combines with J gene TRBJ2-2, with 7 bases identical to TRBD2. V shed 1 base, J shed 1 base, and the junction held 3 bases outside the gene matches. The CDR3 extends over 16 amino acids. CDR1 is LGHNA, CDR2 YSLEER, per germline. The CDR3 DNA follows: TGCGCCAGCAGCCAAGTCCCTAGCGGGAACACCGGGGAGCTGTTTTTT. Its translation is CASSQVPSGNTGELFF.

This clonotype showed up many times. V gene TRBV11-2 combines with J gene TRBJ2-6; possibly TRBD2 for D (7 bases). In germline, CDR1 is SGHAT, CDR2 FQNNGV. V lost 6 bases and J 3 bases, leaving 15 bases between the germline ends. The CDR3 runs to 16 residues. This CDR3 reads CASRPLGGRGANVLTF. In DNA form, the CDR3 reads TGTGCCAGCAGACCCCTCGGGGGGCGTGGGGCCAACGTCCTGACTTTC.

This chain connects TRBV7-8 to TRBJ1-3, with no clear D. The CDR3 spans 17 residues. Trimming pared 5 bases from V and 0 bases from J, leaving 17 bases between. Germline-derived CDR1 and CDR2 are SGHVS and FQNEAQ. The CDR3 is CASSPLPAQYSGNTIYF. CDR3 in DNA: TGTGCCAGCAGCCCCTTACCGGCACAGTACTCTGGAAACACCATATATTTT.

The chain joins TRBV7-3 to TRBJ2-6; D may be TRBD1 (6 bases). The germline V gene encodes CDR1 SGHTA and CDR2 FQGTGA. The CDR3 consists of 18 residues. V was shortened by 2 bases and J by 0 bases, with 14 bases between the two germline ends. Here the CDR3 reads CASSLLQGLSSGANVLTF. The CDR3 region has the DNA TGTGCCAGCAGCTTACTCCAGGGGCTAAGCTCTGGGGCCAACGTCCTGACTTTC. Using reference TRBV7-3 and TRBJ2-6 for the parts outside the CDR3, the full variable domain is GAGVSQTPSNKVTEKGKYVELRCDPISGHTALYWYRQSLGQGPEFLIYFQGTGAADDSGLPNDRFFAVRPEGSVSTLKIQRTERGDSAVYLCASSLLQGLSSGANVLTFGAGSRLTVL.

This clonotype was found many times. This chain connects TRBV7-2 to TRBJ2-1; 8 bases map to TRBD2. V trimming: 3 bases; J trimming: 9 bases; junction bases outside the gene matches: 4. Germline-derived CDR1 and CDR2 are SGHTA and FQGNSA. The CDR3 runs 13 residues. CDR3 region: CASSFAGGSEQFF. DNA for the CDR3: TGTGCCAGCAGCTTCGCGGGGGGCAGTGAGCAGTTCTTC.

This chain links TRBV24-1 with TRBJ2-1; D is perhaps TRBD2 (6 bases). Trimming took off 9 bases at V and 2 bases at J, with 16 bases between the two ends. CDR3 length equals 15 residues. Germline assignment: CDR1 KGHDR and CDR2 SFDVKD. The CDR3, as DNA: TGTGCCACCGCGAGGAGGGAGCAAGCCTACAATGAGCAGTTCTTC. Encoded protein: CATARREQAYNEQFF.

The rearrangement links TRBV7-6 to TRBJ1-2; unclear D gene. Germline CDR1 reads SGHVS; CDR2 reads FNYEAQ. There are 15 residues in the CDR3. The V and J ends lost 4 bases and 4 bases respectively, with 16 bases between them. This chain's CDR3 is CASSSGPWPFYGYTF. CDR3 bases: TGTGCCAGCAGCTCCGGACCGTGGCCGTTCTATGGCTACACCTTC. Drawing the rest from reference TRBV7-6 and TRBJ1-2, the complete variable domain is GAGVSQSPRYKVTKRGQDVALRCDPISGHVSLYWYRQALGQGPEFLTYFNYEAQQDKSGLPNDRFSAERPEGSISTLTIQRTEQRDSAMYRCASSSGPWPFYGYTFGSGTRLTVV.

This clonotype occurred a few times. The chain employs TRBV24-1 and TRBJ2-2, with D possibly called TRBD1 or TRBD2 (5 bases each). CDR1 and CDR2 from the germline V gene are KGHDR and SFDVKD. V gave up 3 bases and J gave up 6 bases, with 13 bases separating them. The CDR3 is 15 residues long. In nucleotides, the CDR3 is TGTGCCACCAGTGATGCAGGGTTGGGGGCCGGGGAGCTGTTTTTT. Amino acid sequence: CATSDAGLGAGELFF.

The chain recombines TRBV21-1 with TRBJ2-7; the D call of TRBD1 is as the table states it, not checked on the DNA. TRBV21-1 is a known pseudogene. The CDR3 has 16 residues. The CDR3 here is CASSKVGKGLAYEQYF. The CDR3 DNA reads TGTGCCAGCAGCAAAGTGGGGAAGGGGTTAGCTTACGAGCAGTACTTC.

The count of this clonotype is one. This may stem from a read error, because a much larger clone lies one nucleotide away. The CDR3 region is CASSDTNTGALFF. The CDR3 nucleotides read TGTGCCAGCAGTGACACGAACACCGGGGCGCTGTTTTTT. The J gene is TRBJ2-2, the V gene TRBV6-4; perhaps D is TRBD1 or TRBD2 (5 bases each). The V gene's germline CDR1 is MRHNA and CDR2 SNTAGT. The CDR3 contains 13 residues.